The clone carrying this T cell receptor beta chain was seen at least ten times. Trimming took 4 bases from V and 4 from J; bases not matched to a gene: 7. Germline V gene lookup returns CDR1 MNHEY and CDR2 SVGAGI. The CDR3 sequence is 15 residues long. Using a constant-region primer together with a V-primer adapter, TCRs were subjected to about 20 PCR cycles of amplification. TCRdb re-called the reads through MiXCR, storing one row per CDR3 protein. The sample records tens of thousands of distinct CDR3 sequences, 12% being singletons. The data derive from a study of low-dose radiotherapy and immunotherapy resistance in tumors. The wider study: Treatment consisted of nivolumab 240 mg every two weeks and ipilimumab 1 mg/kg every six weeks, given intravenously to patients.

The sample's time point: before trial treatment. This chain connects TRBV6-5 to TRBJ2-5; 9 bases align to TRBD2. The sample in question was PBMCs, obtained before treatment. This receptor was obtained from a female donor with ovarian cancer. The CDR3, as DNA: TGTGCCAGCAGTTTGCTAGCGGGAAGCGCAGAGACCCAGTACTTC. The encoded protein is CASSLLAGSAETQYF.